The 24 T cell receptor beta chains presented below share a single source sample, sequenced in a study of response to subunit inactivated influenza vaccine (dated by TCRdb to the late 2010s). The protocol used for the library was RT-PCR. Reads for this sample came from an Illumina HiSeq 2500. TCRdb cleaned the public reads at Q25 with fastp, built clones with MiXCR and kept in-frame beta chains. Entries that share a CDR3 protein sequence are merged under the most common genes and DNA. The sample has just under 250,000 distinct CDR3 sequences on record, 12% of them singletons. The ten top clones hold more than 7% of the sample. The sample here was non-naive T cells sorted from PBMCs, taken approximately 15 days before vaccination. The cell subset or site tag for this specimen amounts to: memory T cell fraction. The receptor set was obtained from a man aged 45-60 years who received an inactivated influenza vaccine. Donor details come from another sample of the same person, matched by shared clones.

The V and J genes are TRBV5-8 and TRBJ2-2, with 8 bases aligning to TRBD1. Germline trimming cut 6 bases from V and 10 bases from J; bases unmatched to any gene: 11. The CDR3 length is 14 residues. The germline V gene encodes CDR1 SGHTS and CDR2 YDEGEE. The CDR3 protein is CASNPRTGLEELFF. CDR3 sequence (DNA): TGTGCCAGCAACCCTAGGACAGGGTTGGAGGAGCTGTTTTTT.

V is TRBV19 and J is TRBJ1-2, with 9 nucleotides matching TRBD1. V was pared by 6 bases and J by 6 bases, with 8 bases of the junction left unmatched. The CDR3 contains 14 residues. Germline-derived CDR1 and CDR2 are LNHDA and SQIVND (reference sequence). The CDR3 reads CASSPFGTGNGYTF. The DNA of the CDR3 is TGTGCCAGTAGCCCCTTCGGGACAGGGAATGGCTACACCTTC.

The CDR3 DNA reads as TGTGCCAGCAGCGCCTCTTCAGGGGGAGGTGGAGTGACCCAGTACTTC. Its protein product is CASSASSGGGGVTQYF. The gene calls are TRBV9 and TRBJ2-5; possible D gene TRBD1, 7 bases. V was cut by 3 bases and J by 7 bases, with 22 bases left in between. This CDR3 contains 16 residues. Germline CDR1 is SGDLS and CDR2 is YYNGEE. The variable domain in full, with the rest retrieved from reference TRBV9 and TRBJ2-5, is DSGVTQTPKHLITATGQRVTLRCSPRSGDLSVYWYQQSLDQGLQFLIQYYNGEERAKGNILERFSAQQFPDLHSELNLSSLELGDSALYFCASSASSGGGGVTQYFGPGTRLLVL.

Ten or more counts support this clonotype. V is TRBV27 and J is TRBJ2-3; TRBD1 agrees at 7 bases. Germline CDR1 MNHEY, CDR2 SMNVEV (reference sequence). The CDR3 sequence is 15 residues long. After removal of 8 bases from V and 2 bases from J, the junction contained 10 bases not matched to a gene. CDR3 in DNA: TGTGCCAGCGTAGGGGGCCCTACCCTCACAGATACGCAGTATTTT. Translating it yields CASVGGPTLTDTQYF.

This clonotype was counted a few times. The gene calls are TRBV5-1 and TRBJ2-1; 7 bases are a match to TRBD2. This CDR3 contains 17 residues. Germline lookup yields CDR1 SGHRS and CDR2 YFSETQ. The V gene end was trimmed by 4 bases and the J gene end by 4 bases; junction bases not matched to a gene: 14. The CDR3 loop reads CASSPFLTSTPYNEQFF. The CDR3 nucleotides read TGCGCCAGCAGCCCCTTCCTGACTAGCACCCCTTACAATGAGCAGTTCTTC.

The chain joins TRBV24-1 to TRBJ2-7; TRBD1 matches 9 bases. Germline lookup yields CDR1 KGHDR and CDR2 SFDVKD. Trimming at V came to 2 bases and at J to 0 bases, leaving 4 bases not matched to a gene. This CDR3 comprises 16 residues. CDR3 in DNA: TGTGCCACCAGTGATTCCGGGACAGGGCTCTCCTACGAGCAGTACTTC. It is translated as CATSDSGTGLSYEQYF.

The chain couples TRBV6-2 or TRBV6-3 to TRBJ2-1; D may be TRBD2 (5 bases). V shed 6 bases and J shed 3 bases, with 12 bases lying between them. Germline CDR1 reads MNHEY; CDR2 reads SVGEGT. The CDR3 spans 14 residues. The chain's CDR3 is CASRPGINYNEQFF. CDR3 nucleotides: TGTGCCAGCAGACCCGGGATCAACTACAATGAGCAGTTCTTC.

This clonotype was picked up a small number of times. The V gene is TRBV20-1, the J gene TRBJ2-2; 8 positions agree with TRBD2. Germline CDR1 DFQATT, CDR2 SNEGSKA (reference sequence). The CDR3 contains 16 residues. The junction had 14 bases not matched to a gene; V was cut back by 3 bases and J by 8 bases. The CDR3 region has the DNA TGCAGTGCTAGGGGAAGCAGCGGGGGTCCTGGGGGGGAGCTGTTTTTT. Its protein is CSARGSSGGPGGELFF.

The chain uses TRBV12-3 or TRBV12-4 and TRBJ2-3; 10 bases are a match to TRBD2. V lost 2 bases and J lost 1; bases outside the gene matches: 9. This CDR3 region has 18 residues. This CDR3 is CASSLRRASGGRTDTQYF. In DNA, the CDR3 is TGTGCCAGCAGTTTAAGGCGGGCTAGCGGGGGCCGCACAGATACGCAGTATTTT.

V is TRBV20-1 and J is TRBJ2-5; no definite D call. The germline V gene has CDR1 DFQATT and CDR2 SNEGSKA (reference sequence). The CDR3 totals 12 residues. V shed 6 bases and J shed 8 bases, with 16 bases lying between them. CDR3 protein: CSAPRARGTQYF. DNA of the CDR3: TGCAGTGCGCCCCGGGCCCGCGGAACCCAGTACTTC.

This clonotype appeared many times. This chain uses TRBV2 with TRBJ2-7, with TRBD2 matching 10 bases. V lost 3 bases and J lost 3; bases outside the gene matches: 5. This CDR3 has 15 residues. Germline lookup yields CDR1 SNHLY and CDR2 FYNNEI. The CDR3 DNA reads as TGTGCCAGCAGTGAGTCCGGGACTAGCGTCTACGAGCAGTACTTC. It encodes CASSESGTSVYEQYF.

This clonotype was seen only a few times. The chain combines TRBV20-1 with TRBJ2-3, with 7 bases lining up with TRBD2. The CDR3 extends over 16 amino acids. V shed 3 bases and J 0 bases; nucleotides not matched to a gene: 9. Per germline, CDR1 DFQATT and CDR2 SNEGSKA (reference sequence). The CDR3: CSARALGRESTDTQYF. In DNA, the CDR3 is TGCAGTGCTAGGGCCCTGGGGCGGGAGAGCACAGATACGCAGTATTTT.

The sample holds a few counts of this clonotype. The CDR3 reads CSAAIGGIEQFF. The DNA of the CDR3 is TGCAGTGCTGCAATCGGCGGGATTGAGCAGTTCTTC. The rearrangement joins TRBV20-1 to TRBJ2-1; perhaps TRBD2 as D (6 bases). V dropped 5 bases and J dropped 9 bases, with 14 bases sitting between them. This CDR3 contains 12 residues. Germline values: CDR1 DFQATT, CDR2 SNEGSKA (reference sequence).

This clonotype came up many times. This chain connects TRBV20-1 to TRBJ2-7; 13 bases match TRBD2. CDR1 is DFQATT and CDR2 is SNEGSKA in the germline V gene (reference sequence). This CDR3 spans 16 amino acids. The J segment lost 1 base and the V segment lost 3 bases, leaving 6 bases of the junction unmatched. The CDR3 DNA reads TGCAGTGCTAGCGGGACTAGCGGGATCTATTCCTACGAGCAGTACTTC. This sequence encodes CSASGTSGIYSYEQYF.

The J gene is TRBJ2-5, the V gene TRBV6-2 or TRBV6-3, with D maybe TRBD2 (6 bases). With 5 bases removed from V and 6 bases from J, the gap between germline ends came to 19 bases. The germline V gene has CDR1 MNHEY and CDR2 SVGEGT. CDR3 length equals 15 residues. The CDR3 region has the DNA TGTGCCAGCAGTAACCCGGAGGGGCTCAGTAAGACCCAGTACTTC. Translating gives CASSNPEGLSKTQYF.

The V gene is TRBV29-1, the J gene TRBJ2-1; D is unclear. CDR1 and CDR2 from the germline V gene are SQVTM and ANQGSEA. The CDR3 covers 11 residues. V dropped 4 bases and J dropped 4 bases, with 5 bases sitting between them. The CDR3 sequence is CSVGQYNEQFF. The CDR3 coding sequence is TGCAGCGTTGGCCAGTACAATGAGCAGTTCTTC.

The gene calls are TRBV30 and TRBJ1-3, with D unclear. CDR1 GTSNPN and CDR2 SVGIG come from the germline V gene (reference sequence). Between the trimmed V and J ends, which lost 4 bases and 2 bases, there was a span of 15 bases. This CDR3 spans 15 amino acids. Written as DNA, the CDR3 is TGTGCCTGGACTGGATACCAAGGGACTGGAAACACCATATATTTT. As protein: CAWTGYQGTGNTIYF.

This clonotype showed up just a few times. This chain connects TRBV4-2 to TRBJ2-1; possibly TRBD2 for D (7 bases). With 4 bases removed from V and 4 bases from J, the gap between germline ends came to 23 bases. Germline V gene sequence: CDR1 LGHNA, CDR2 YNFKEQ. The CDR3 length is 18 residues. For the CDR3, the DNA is TGTGCCAGCAGCCTCCTAGCCGGGGAGGGGGTCGTTTACAATGAGCAGTTCTTC. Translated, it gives CASSLLAGEGVVYNEQFF.

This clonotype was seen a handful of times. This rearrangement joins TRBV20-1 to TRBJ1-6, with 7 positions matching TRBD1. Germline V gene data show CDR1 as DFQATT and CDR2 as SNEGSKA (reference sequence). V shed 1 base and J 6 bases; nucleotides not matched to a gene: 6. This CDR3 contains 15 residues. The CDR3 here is CSARGPGGSNSPLHF. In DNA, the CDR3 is TGCAGTGCTAGAGGCCCAGGGGGTTCTAATTCACCCCTCCACTTT.

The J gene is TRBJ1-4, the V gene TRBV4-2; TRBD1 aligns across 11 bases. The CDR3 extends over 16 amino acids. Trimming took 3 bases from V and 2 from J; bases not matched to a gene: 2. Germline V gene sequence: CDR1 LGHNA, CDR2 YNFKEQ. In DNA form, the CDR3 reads TGTGCCAGCAGCCACGGACAGGGGGCCACTAATGAAAAACTGTTTTTT. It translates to CASSHGQGATNEKLFF.

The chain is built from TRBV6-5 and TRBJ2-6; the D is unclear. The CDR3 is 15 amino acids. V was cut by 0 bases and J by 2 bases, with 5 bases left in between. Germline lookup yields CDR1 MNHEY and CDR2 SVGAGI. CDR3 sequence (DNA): TGTGCCAGCAGTTACTCAGACGCTGGGGCCAACGTCCTGACTTTC. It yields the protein CASSYSDAGANVLTF.

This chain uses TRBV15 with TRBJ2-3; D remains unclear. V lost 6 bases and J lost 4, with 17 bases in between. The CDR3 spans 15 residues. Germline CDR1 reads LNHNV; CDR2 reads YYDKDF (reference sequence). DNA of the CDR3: TGTGCCACCAGGACCGGACCCTTAGCACCAGATACGCAGTATTTT. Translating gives CATRTGPLAPDTQYF.

CDR3 in amino acids: CASRPRGENTEAFF. CDR3 bases: TGTGCCAGCAGGCCTCGGGGGGAGAACACTGAAGCTTTCTTT. The chain employs TRBV2 and TRBJ1-1, with a possible D match to TRBD1 (5 bases). The V and J ends lost 6 bases and 1 base respectively, with 12 bases between them. CDR1 SNHLY and CDR2 FYNNEI come from the germline V gene. CDR3 size: 14 residues. The complete variable domain, with remaining parts taken from reference TRBV2 and TRBJ1-1, reads EPEVTQTPSHQVTQMGQEVILRCVPISNHLYFYWYRQILGQKVEFLVSFYNNEISEKSEIFDDQFSVERPDGSNFTLKIRSTKLEDSAMYFCASRPRGENTEAFFGQGTRLTVV.

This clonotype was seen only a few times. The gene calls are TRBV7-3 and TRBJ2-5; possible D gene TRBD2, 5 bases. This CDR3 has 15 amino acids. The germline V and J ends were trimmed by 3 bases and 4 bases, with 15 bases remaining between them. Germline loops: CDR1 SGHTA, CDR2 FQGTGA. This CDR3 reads CASSFNAGSRETQYF. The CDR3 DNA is TGTGCCAGCAGCTTTAACGCGGGTAGTAGAGAGACCCAGTACTTC.